These 24 T cell receptor beta chains came from one sample sequenced in a study of T cell responses to AZD1222 COVID-19 vaccine. The table came from immunoSEQ multiplex PCR; TCRdb's copy has only in-frame clones and leaves some out. There are about 100,000 clones in the sample; 85% to 90% occur only once, and 16% lies in the top ten. Specimen: peripheral blood, collected on day 0 of AZD1222 vaccination. These receptors were collected from an adult in good health.

V usage is TRBV5-6 and J usage is TRBJ2-3; D remains unclear. The CDR3 has 11 amino acids. Germline CDR1 SGHDT, CDR2 YYEEEE. V lost 2 bases to trimming and J lost 6 bases, with 4 bases between them. The CDR3 region is CASSLGDTQYF. Here the CDR3 DNA reads TGTGCCAGCAGCTTAGGGGATACGCAGTATTTT.

V usage is TRBV29-1 and J usage is TRBJ1-2; no reliable D call. Trimming shortened V by 3 bases and J by 4 bases, and 6 bases separated the two germline ends. Looked up from germline, CDR1 is SQVTM and CDR2 is ANQGSEA. The CDR3 covers 11 residues. The CDR3 sequence is CSVDSVYGYTF. The CDR3 region has the DNA TGCAGCGTTGACAGCGTCTATGGCTACACCTTC. Based on the CDR3 plus reference TRBV29-1 and TRBJ1-2, the full variable domain is SAVISQKPSRDICQRGTSLTIQCQVDSQVTMMFWYRQQPGQSLTLIATANQGSEATYESGFVIDKFPISRPNLTFSTLTVSNMSPEDSSIYLCSVDSVYGYTFGSGTRLTVV.

Of note for this clone: This same CDR3 is encoded by further DNA sequences in the sample. This chain joins TRBV18 and TRBJ1-5; the D gene is possibly TRBD1 (5 bases). The CDR3 runs 15 residues. Looked up from germline, CDR1 is KGHSH and CDR2 is LQKENI. Trimming cost V 3 bases and J 4 bases, with 13 bases left between them. The CDR3 sequence: CASSPGTGGNQPQHF. The CDR3, as DNA: TGTGCCAGCTCACCCGGGACGGGGGGGAATCAGCCCCAGCATTTT.

V usage is TRBV15 and J usage is TRBJ1-4, with D possibly being TRBD1 (5 bases). The germline V gene encodes CDR1 LNHNV and CDR2 YYDKDF (reference sequence). This CDR3 has 16 residues. Trimming pared 0 bases from V and 0 bases from J, leaving 8 bases between. The CDR3 spells CATSRDWGSTNEKLFF. The CDR3 bases are TGTGCCACCAGCAGAGATTGGGGCTCAACTAATGAAAAACTGTTTTTT.

The CDR3 region has the DNA TGTGCCAGCAGCCCGACTTTCCTTACGAACACCGGGGAGCTGTTTTTT. This encodes CASSPTFLTNTGELFF. The chain is built from TRBV3-1 (or the pseudogene TRBV3-2) and TRBJ2-2; D not certain. CDR1 LGHDT and CDR2 YNNKEL come from the germline V gene (reference sequence). The V and J ends lost 4 bases and 0 bases respectively, with 12 bases between them. This CDR3 region has 16 residues.

V gene TRBV16 combines with J gene TRBJ1-1; D not certain. The V end lost 0 bases, the J end lost 5 bases, and 16 bases lay between the germline ends. From germline, CDR1 is KGHSY and CDR2 FQNENV. The CDR3 is made up of 16 amino acids. Here the CDR3 reads CASSQSSLGRMTEAFF. CDR3 nucleotide sequence: TGTGCCAGCAGCCAATCGTCACTTGGGAGGATGACTGAAGCTTTCTTT.

The chain carries TRBV3-1 (or the pseudogene TRBV3-2) and TRBJ2-3; D is undetermined. With 5 bases removed from V and 6 bases from J, the gap between germline ends came to 9 bases. The CDR3 has 12 residues. CDR1 LGHDT and CDR2 YNNKEL come from the germline V gene (reference sequence). The CDR3 sequence is CASSYTVDTQYF. The CDR3 DNA sequence: TGTGCCAGCAGCTACACGGTTGATACGCAGTATTTT.

This clone turned up a few times. This sample also contains other DNA sequences that code for the same CDR3. The chain couples TRBV30 to TRBJ1-2; no reliable D call. The germline CDR1 and CDR2 sequences are GTSNPN and SVGIG (reference sequence). This CDR3 comprises 11 residues. With 3 bases removed from V and 4 bases from J, the gap between germline ends came to 6 bases. This chain's CDR3 is CAWSPVYGYTF. For the CDR3, the DNA is TGTGCCTGGAGCCCCGTCTATGGCTACACCTTC. Together with reference TRBV30 and TRBJ1-2, the CDR3 gives the full variable domain: SQTIHQWPATLVQPVGSPLSLECTVEGTSNPNLYWYRQAAGRGLQLLFYSVGIGQISSEVPQNLSASRPQDRQFILSSKKLLLSDSGFYLCAWSPVYGYTFGSGTRLTVV.

The chain combines TRBV7-2 with TRBJ1-5, with 8 bases lining up with TRBD1. V was pared by 4 bases and J by 5 bases, with 1 base of the junction left unmatched. Looked up from germline, CDR1 is SGHTA and CDR2 is FQGNSA. This CDR3 comprises 13 residues. The CDR3 DNA sequence: TGTGCCAGCAGCTCGGACAGGGATCAGCCCCAGCATTTT. Translation gives CASSSDRDQPQHF.

The chain combines TRBV29-1 with TRBJ1-1, with D hard to call. The germline CDR1 and CDR2 sequences are SQVTM and ANQGSEA. V was cut by 6 bases and J by 0 bases, with 11 bases left in between. The CDR3 totals 13 residues. The DNA of the CDR3 is TGCAGCGTAATTTCAGGCTTGAACACTGAAGCTTTCTTT. Its translation: CSVISGLNTEAFF.

The rearrangement joins TRBV5-1 to TRBJ2-3; 7 positions agree with TRBD2. V gave up 7 bases and J gave up 0 bases; unmatched junction bases: 11. The CDR3 has 16 amino acids. Germline V lookup: CDR1 SGHRS, CDR2 YFSETQ. CDR3 bases: TGCGCCAGCTCCTCAAGTCGGGGGGTCAGCACAGATACGCAGTATTTT. It codes for CASSSSRGVSTDTQYF.

The chain uses TRBV5-4 and TRBJ2-4, with D unresolved. Trimming cost V 4 bases and J 4 bases, with 18 bases left between them. The CDR3 runs 16 residues. Germline V gene sequence: CDR1 SGHNT, CDR2 YYREEE (reference sequence). CDR3 DNA: TGTGCCAGCAGCCTAGGCCCCGAGCCAAATAAAAACATTCAGTACTTC. Residues: CASSLGPEPNKNIQYF.

The rearrangement joins TRBV6-5 to TRBJ1-3; D not certain. With 6 bases removed from V and 0 bases from J, the gap between germline ends came to 9 bases. The CDR3 runs 14 residues. Germline V gene data show CDR1 as MNHEY and CDR2 as SVGAGI. The CDR3 DNA sequence: TGTGCCAGCAGGAACGGGTTCTCTGGAAACACCATATATTTT. This encodes CASRNGFSGNTIYF.

In DNA form, the CDR3 reads TGTGCCAGCAGCGTAGGGGGCTCCTATAATTCACCCCTCCACTTT. Its protein is CASSVGGSYNSPLHF. The rearrangement uses TRBV9 and TRBJ1-6; D is uncertain. CDR1 is SGDLS and CDR2 is YYNGEE in the germline V gene. The CDR3 sequence is 15 residues long. V lost 0 bases, J lost 0 bases, and 4 bases lay in between. Full variable domain (remainder filled in from reference TRBV9 and TRBJ1-6): DSGVTQTPKHLITATGQRVTLRCSPRSGDLSVYWYQQSLDQGLQFLIQYYNGEERAKGNILERFSAQQFPDLHSELNLSSLELGDSALYFCASSVGGSYNSPLHFGNGTRLTVT.

This chain connects TRBV30 to TRBJ1-6, with 7 bases that match TRBD1. Germline CDR1 is GTSNPN and CDR2 is SVGIG (reference sequence). With V trimmed by 3 bases and J by 10 bases, 9 bases remained unmatched. This CDR3 has 14 amino acids. CDR3 sequence: CAWSRDSRWSPLHF. CDR3 bases: TGTGCCTGGAGCCGGGACAGTAGGTGGTCACCCCTCCACTTT.

The chain has TRBV6-5 and TRBJ1-1; possible D gene TRBD1, 5 bases. The germline V and J ends were trimmed by 5 bases and 4 bases, with 14 bases remaining between them. The CDR3 has 14 amino acids. CDR1 and CDR2 from the germline V gene are MNHEY and SVGAGI. CDR3: CASSRLGDGTEAFF. CDR3 sequence (DNA): TGTGCCAGCAGTAGACTAGGGGATGGCACTGAAGCTTTCTTT.

DNA of the CDR3: TGTGCCAGCAGTGACGTAGACAGTTACGAGCAGTACTTC. It codes for CASSDVDSYEQYF. The J gene is TRBJ2-7, the V gene TRBV6-1, with D maybe TRBD1 (5 bases). Germline V lookup: CDR1 MNHNS, CDR2 SASEGT. The germline V and J ends were trimmed by 3 bases and 4 bases, with 10 bases remaining between them. The CDR3 length is 13 residues.

The chain recombines TRBV6-4 with TRBJ2-2; the D is unclear. V was cut by 3 bases and J by 4 bases, with 3 bases left in between. This CDR3 contains 12 residues. CDR1 MRHNA and CDR2 SNTAGT come from the germline V gene. In DNA form, the CDR3 reads TGTGCCAGCAGTGAGGGCACCGGGGAGCTGTTTTTT. Protein sequence: CASSEGTGELFF.

The chain carries TRBV6-5 and TRBJ1-1; D is ambiguous. V was clipped by 6 bases and J by 1 base, with 6 bases between them. CDR3 length equals 12 residues. The germline V gene encodes CDR1 MNHEY and CDR2 SVGAGI. The CDR3 reads CASRTWNTEAFF. The CDR3 DNA sequence: TGTGCCAGCAGGACATGGAACACTGAAGCTTTCTTT.

The count of this clone is one. The V call is TRBV5-4, the J call TRBJ2-2; D not resolved. The CDR3 is made up of 15 amino acids. V lost 0 bases and J 2 bases, leaving 8 bases between the germline ends. In germline, CDR1 is SGHNT, CDR2 YYREEE (reference sequence). CDR3 DNA: TGTGCCAGCAGCTTGGGATTCAGAAACACCGGGGAGCTGTTTTTT. It codes for CASSLGFRNTGELFF.

Regarding this clone: In the same sample, other DNA sequences code for this CDR3. The rearrangement links TRBV7-3 to TRBJ2-3, with D hard to call. Trimming left V 2 bases short and J 5 bases short, with 5 bases between. The germline V gene encodes CDR1 SGHTA and CDR2 FQGTGA. This CDR3 spans 12 amino acids. Here the CDR3 reads CASSLSGDTQYF. Written as DNA, the CDR3 is TGTGCCAGCAGCTTATCTGGAGATACGCAGTATTTT.

This chain links TRBV5-1 with TRBJ2-7; D might be TRBD2 (6 bases). The germline V gene has CDR1 SGHRS and CDR2 YFSETQ. Trimming took 0 bases from V and 6 from J, leaving 16 bases between them. There are 15 residues in the CDR3. In DNA form, the CDR3 reads TGCGCCAGCAGCTTGGTCGTCGGGGGTCCGGGCGAGCAGTACTTC. It translates to CASSLVVGGPGEQYF.

This clone was seen a handful of times. V is TRBV7-8 and J is TRBJ2-2; D is possibly TRBD1 or TRBD2 (5 bases each). The length of the CDR3 is 15 residues. Germline CDR1 is SGHVS and CDR2 is FQNEAQ. V was trimmed by 5 bases and J by 4 bases, leaving 14 bases between them. DNA for the CDR3: TGTGCCAGCAGCCTAAGGAGGCAGGGCACCGGGGAGCTGTTTTTT. Residues: CASSLRRQGTGELFF.

The chain employs TRBV2 and TRBJ1-1, with D possibly TRBD1 on 6 matching bases. CDR1 and CDR2 from the germline V gene are SNHLY and FYNNEI. CDR3 size: 15 residues. Deletions cut 4 bases from V and 1 base from J, with 13 bases between. The CDR3 is CASSVVGGANTEAFF. In DNA form, the CDR3 reads TGTGCCAGCAGTGTGGTTGGGGGCGCGAACACTGAAGCTTTCTTT.